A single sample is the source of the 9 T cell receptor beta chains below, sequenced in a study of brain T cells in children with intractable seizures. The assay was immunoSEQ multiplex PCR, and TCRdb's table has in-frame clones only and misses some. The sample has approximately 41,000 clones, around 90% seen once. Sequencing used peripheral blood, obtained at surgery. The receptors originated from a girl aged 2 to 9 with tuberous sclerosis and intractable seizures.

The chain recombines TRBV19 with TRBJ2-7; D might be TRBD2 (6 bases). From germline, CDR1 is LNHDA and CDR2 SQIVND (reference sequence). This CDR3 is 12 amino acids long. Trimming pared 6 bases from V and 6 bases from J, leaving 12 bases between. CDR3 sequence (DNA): TGTGCCAGTAGCTCGAACGGGGGCGAGCAGTACGTC. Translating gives CASSSNGGEQYV.

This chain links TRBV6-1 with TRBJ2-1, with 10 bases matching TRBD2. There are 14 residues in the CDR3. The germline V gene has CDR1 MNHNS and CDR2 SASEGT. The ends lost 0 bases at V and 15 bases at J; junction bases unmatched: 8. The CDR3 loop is CASSEAIERGGLFF. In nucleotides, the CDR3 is TGTGCCAGCAGTGAAGCGATCGAGCGGGGGGGCTTGTTCTTC.

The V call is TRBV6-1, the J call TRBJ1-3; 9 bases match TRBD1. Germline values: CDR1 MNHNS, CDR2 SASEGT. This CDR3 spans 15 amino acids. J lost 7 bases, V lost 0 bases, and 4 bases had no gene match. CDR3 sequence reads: CASSEARDRVNTIYF. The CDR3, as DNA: TGTGCCAGCAGTGAAGCGAGGGACAGGGTGAACACCATATATTTT.

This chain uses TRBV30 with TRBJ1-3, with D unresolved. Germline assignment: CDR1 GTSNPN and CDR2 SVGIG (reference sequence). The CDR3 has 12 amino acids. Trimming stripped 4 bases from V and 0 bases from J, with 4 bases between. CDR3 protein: CAWTNSGNTIYF. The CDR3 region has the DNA TGTGCCTGGACCAACTCTGGAAACACCATATATTTT.

The CDR3 region has the DNA TGCGCCAGCAGCCCGGGACAGGGACGAGAGACCCAGTACTTC. Encoded protein: CASSPGQGRETQYF. J is TRBJ2-5 and V is TRBV5-1; 9 nucleotides align to TRBD1. V was pared by 4 bases and J by 4 bases, with 5 bases of the junction left unmatched. This CDR3 is built from 14 residues. The V gene's germline CDR1 is SGHRS and CDR2 YFSETQ.

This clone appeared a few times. The CDR3 loop is CASSSGLAREQYF. CDR3 DNA sequence: TGCGCCAGCAGCTCGGGACTAGCGCGCGAGCAGTACTTC. V usage is TRBV5-1 and J usage is TRBJ2-7; 10 bases align to TRBD2. Germline trimming cut 3 bases from V and 6 bases from J; bases unmatched to any gene: 3. CDR3 size: 13 residues. Per the germline V gene, CDR1 is SGHRS and CDR2 is YFSETQ.

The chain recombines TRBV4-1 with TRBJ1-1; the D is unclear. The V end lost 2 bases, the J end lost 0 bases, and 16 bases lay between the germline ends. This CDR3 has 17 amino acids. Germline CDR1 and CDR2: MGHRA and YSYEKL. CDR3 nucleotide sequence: TGCGCCAGCAGCCAATTTTCTGTCTCGGGGTTGAACACTGAAGCTTTCTTT. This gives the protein CASSQFSVSGLNTEAFF.

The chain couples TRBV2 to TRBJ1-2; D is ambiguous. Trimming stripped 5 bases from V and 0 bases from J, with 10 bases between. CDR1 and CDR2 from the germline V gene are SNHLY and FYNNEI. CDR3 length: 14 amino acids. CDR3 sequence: CASSQSTSNYGYTF. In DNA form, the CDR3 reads TGTGCCAGCAGTCAGAGTACCTCTAACTATGGCTACACCTTC.

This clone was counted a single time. The chain's CDR3 is CASSPRGEGVTEAFF. CDR3 bases: TGTGCCAGCAGCCCAAGAGGGGAGGGAGTCACTGAAGCTTTCTTT. The chain couples TRBV13 to TRBJ1-1; perhaps TRBD1 as D (5 bases). Germline V lookup: CDR1 PRHDT, CDR2 FYEKMQ (reference sequence). This CDR3 is built from 15 residues. V was trimmed by 5 bases and J by 4 bases, leaving 17 bases between them.